These T cell receptor beta chains were read from a single sample in a study of blood T cell repertoires in COVID-19. Generated by immunoSEQ multiplex PCR, the TCRdb table keeps only in-frame clones and is missing some. The sample has fewer than 200,000 clones, 65% to 90% seen once. The material sequenced was peripheral blood. These TCRs come from a middle-aged man with active or convalescent COVID-19. CDR3s include the opening cysteine and the closing phenylalanine or tryptophan. The D gene is left open where the match is weak.

NA | TRBJ2-1 | TRBV12-3/TRBV12-4 | CASSSGTKQFF | TGTGCCAGCAGTTCCGGGACAAAGCAGTTCTTC
TRBD2 | TRBJ2-7 | TRBV2 | CASSVAGGLYEQYF | TGTGCCAGCAGTGTGGCGGGAGGCCTCTACGAGCAGTACTTC
NA | TRBJ1-5 | TRBV4-1 | CASSQHTGSGQPQHF | TGCGCCAGCAGCCAGCACACAGGGTCGGGTCAGCCCCAGCATTTT
NA | TRBJ2-5 | TRBV24-1 | CATSDQVAGGAETQYF | TGTGCCACCAGTGATCAAGTAGCTGGGGGGGCTGAGACCCAGTACTTC
TRBD1 | TRBJ1-6 | TRBV18 | CASSAGQGVNNSPLHF | TGTGCCAGCTCAGCCGGACAGGGAGTGAATAATTCACCCCTCCACTTT
TRBD2 | TRBJ2-3 | TRBV7-6 | CASSEPGLSTDTQYF | TGTGCCAGCAGCGAACCGGGACTAAGCACAGATACGCAGTATTTT
TRBD1 | TRBJ2-7 | TRBV6-2/TRBV6-3 | CASSAKRTGAYEQYF | TGTGCCAGCAGTGCCAAGAGGACAGGAGCCTACGAGCAGTACTTC
TRBD1 | TRBJ1-5 | TRBV6-5 | CASRPTGYQPQHF | TGTGCCAGCAGACCGACAGGGTATCAGCCCCAGCATTTT
TRBD1 | TRBJ1-5 | TRBV30 | CAWSGTGSQPQHF | TGTGCCTGGAGTGGGACAGGGAGTCAGCCCCAGCATTTT
TRBD1 | TRBJ2-5 | TRBV5-4 | CASSAGTGGQETQYF | TGTGCCAGCAGCGCCGGGACAGGGGGCCAAGAGACCCAGTACTTC